This T cell receptor (beta chain) stems from a study of neurological immune-mediated disorders. Study-wide findings and caveats: When the repertoires were sorted by phylogenetic grouping, those of 18 of 34 multiple sclerosis patients ended up in one related-CDR3 cluster, a possible signature.

Germline V gene lookup returns CDR1 SSHAT and CDR2 FNYEAQ (reference sequence). The CDR3 extends over 15 amino acids. 5'RACE generated cDNA with 10-nucleotide random UMIs. Every sequencing run generated in excess of 160 million TCR-beta sequences. These sequences covered 15-18 subjects. In TCRdb, the 5' RACE reads were re-called with MiXCR into one record per CDR3 protein. The table includes about 25,000 distinct CDR3 sequences, about 3.1% detected once. Libraries used 2 million unsorted PBMCs kept frozen in RNAlater. This clonotype showed up many times. Antigen: not known. A read error may account for a junction end that differs from germline.

Sequencing was done on a sample of PBMCs. The chain uses TRBV7-7 and TRBJ2-5; D possibly corresponds to TRBD2 (6 bases). The source of this sequence is a woman aged 25-40 years with multiple sclerosis. CDR3: CASSLGGARGETQYF. CDR3 DNA sequence: TGTGCTAGCAGCTTAGGAGGGGCGCGGGGAGAGACCCAGTACTTC.